The 5 T cell receptor beta chains below were found in one sample sequenced in a study of T cell repertoires in cytomegalovirus infection. Each CDR3 protein gets one entry after TCRdb re-called the reads with MiXCR. The sample consists of just over 150,000 distinct CDR3 sequences, roughly a quarter of them appearing once. The sequencing input was PBMCs. These receptors came from a human donor in good health (CMV status not recorded). Some clones in this sample may be carry-over from other donors' samples.

This clonotype has ten or more counts. This chain joins TRBV5-4 and TRBJ2-5, with 8 bases lining up with TRBD1. Trimming at V came to 0 bases and at J to 5 bases, leaving 6 bases not matched to a gene. From germline, CDR1 is SGHNT and CDR2 YYREEE (reference sequence). The CDR3 spans 15 residues. The CDR3 DNA follows: TGTGCCAGCAGCTTGGCAGGGGGCGCCGGGGAGACCCAGTACTTC. This gives the protein CASSLAGGAGETQYF.

In DNA form, the CDR3 reads TGCGCCAGCAGCCAAGAACGCTCTTCTGAAGCTTTCTTT. It specifies CASSQERSSEAFF. V gene TRBV4-3 combines with J gene TRBJ1-1, with D hard to call. The CDR3 spans 13 residues. Trimming pared 0 bases from V and 6 bases from J, leaving 8 bases between. From germline, CDR1 is LGHNA and CDR2 YSLEER.

This clonotype was detected ten times or more. V gene TRBV7-3 combines with J gene TRBJ2-2, with a tentative D call TRBD1 (5 bases). The V gene's germline CDR1 is SGHTA and CDR2 FQGTGA. With 0 bases removed from V and 0 bases from J, the gap between germline ends came to 5 bases. CDR3 length: 15 amino acids. The CDR3 reads CASSLTGANTGELFF. Written as DNA, the CDR3 is TGTGCCAGCAGCTTAACAGGGGCGAACACCGGGGAGCTGTTTTTT.

The V call is TRBV28, the J call TRBJ1-6; 9 bases are shared with TRBD1. Germline lookup yields CDR1 MDHEN and CDR2 SYDVKM. V was pared by 8 bases and J by 9 bases, with 14 bases of the junction left unmatched. The CDR3 has 16 amino acids. DNA for the CDR3: TGTGCCAGCCAAATACCGGGACAGGGAGTGAGTTCACCCCTCCACTTT. This gives the protein CASQIPGQGVSSPLHF. The full variable domain, completed using reference TRBV28 and TRBJ1-6, is DVKVTQSSRYLVKRTGEKVFLECVQDMDHENMFWYRQDPGLGLRLIYFSYDVKMKEKGDIPEGYSVSREKKERFSLILESASTNQTSMYLCASQIPGQGVSSPLHFGNGTRLTVT.

This clonotype appeared many times. The chain's CDR3 is CASGPPLLGMNTEAFF. The CDR3 DNA reads as TGTGCTAGTGGTCCACCGCTGTTGGGGATGAACACTGAAGCTTTCTTT. The genes are TRBV12-5 and TRBJ1-1; D unresolved. The CDR3 totals 16 residues. Germline V gene sequence: CDR1 LGHNT, CDR2 FRNRAP. Trimming took off 5 bases at V and 0 bases at J, with 16 bases between the two ends.